Below, 20 T cell receptor beta chains from the same sample are listed, as sequenced in a study of T cells in Graves' hyperthyroidism and ophthalmopathy (dated by TCRdb to the late 2010s). The library relied on multiplex PCR. The sequencer was an Illumina HiSeq 2000. Amplification of TCR beta CDR3 regions was carried out from RNA transcripts. The first round of RT-PCR for the TCR CDR3 was performed with the HTBI primer set and the Qiagen OneStep RT-PCR kit. Using fastp trimming at Q25 and MiXCR clonotype assembly, TCRdb reanalyzed the public sequencing data and kept in-frame beta chains. Under each unique CDR3 protein, matching rows form one entry showing the most common genes and DNA. Present in this sample are around 700,000 distinct CDR3 sequences, roughly a sixth of which were seen just once. The ten biggest clones cover approximately 15% of the sample. The sample taken for sequencing was blood. Source of these receptors: a woman aged 45 to 65 with Graves' hyperthyroidism that later progressed to Graves' ophthalmopathy.

The CDR3 reads CASSGLAGVHEQYF. In DNA form, the CDR3 reads TGTGCCAGCAGTGGCCTAGCGGGGGTACACGAGCAGTACTTC. The V call is TRBV13, the J call TRBJ2-7, with 10 nucleotides matching TRBD2. Germline lookup yields CDR1 PRHDT and CDR2 FYEKMQ (reference sequence). The CDR3 covers 14 residues. The J segment lost 5 bases and the V segment lost 6 bases, leaving 7 bases of the junction unmatched.

This chain links TRBV6-1 with TRBJ2-1, with D tentatively TRBD1 (5 bases). The CDR3 length is 15 residues. Trimming removed 7 bases at V and 4 bases at J, with 17 bases between. CDR1 and CDR2 from the germline V gene are MNHNS and SASEGT. CDR3 sequence: CASTPRRGLYNEQFF. DNA of the CDR3: TGTGCCAGCACCCCTCGAAGGGGTCTTTACAATGAGCAGTTCTTC.

This clonotype showed up many times. The chain joins TRBV20-1 to TRBJ2-1; 7 positions agree with TRBD2. CDR3 length: 15 residues. The J segment lost 1 base and the V segment lost 5 bases, leaving 8 bases of the junction unmatched. Per the germline V gene, CDR1 is DFQATT and CDR2 is SNEGSKA (reference sequence). This chain's CDR3 is CSAEGSGDSYNEQFF. CDR3 bases: TGCAGTGCTGAGGGCAGCGGGGATTCCTACAATGAGCAGTTCTTC.

The chain joins TRBV27 to TRBJ1-4, with D maybe TRBD1 (5 bases). Per the germline V gene, CDR1 is MNHEY and CDR2 is SMNVEV (reference sequence). The length of the CDR3 is 15 residues. V dropped 6 bases and J dropped 3 bases, with 14 bases sitting between them. CDR3 loop: CASRNQGDPNEKLFF. In nucleotides, the CDR3 is TGTGCCAGCAGAAATCAGGGAGACCCTAATGAAAAACTGTTTTTT. The variable domain in full, with the rest retrieved from reference TRBV27 and TRBJ1-4, is EAQVTQNPRYLITVTGKKLTVTCSQNMNHEYMSWYRQDPGLGLRQIYYSMNVEVTDKGDVPEGYKVSRKEKRNFPLILESPSPNQTSLYFCASRNQGDPNEKLFFGSGTQLSVL.

This clonotype occurred a few times. This chain connects TRBV6-1 to TRBJ1-5; no firm D call. Trimming pared 8 bases from V and 0 bases from J, leaving 14 bases between. The CDR3 totals 15 residues. CDR1 is MNHNS, CDR2 SASEGT, per germline. CDR3 sequence (DNA): TGTGCCAGCGGCGTGACGGAGTATAGCAATCAGCCCCAGCATTTT. Translation: CASGVTEYSNQPQHF.

Ten or more counts support this clonotype. This chain joins TRBV5-6 and TRBJ1-2, with 7 nucleotides matching TRBD1. The CDR3 has 16 amino acids. Germline CDR1 SGHDT, CDR2 YYEEEE. With 2 bases clipped from V and 1 base from J, the junction kept 8 bases outside the gene matches. As DNA, the CDR3 is TGTGCCAGCAGCTTCCCCCCGACAGGGAATAACTATGGCTACACCTTC. It encodes CASSFPPTGNNYGYTF.

The sample holds many counts of this clonotype. This chain joins TRBV30 and TRBJ1-5; D may be TRBD1 (6 bases). Looked up from germline, CDR1 is GTSNPN and CDR2 is SVGIG (reference sequence). The CDR3 totals 17 residues. Between the trimmed V and J ends, which lost 0 bases and 0 bases, there was a span of 15 bases. CDR3 sequence: CAWSVLGASYSNQPQHF. In DNA form, the CDR3 reads TGTGCCTGGAGTGTGCTGGGGGCTTCATATAGCAATCAGCCCCAGCATTTT.

The sample holds a few counts of this clonotype. The V and J genes are TRBV4-1 and TRBJ2-3, with 9 bases lining up with TRBD1. With 6 bases clipped from V and 3 bases from J, the junction kept 10 bases outside the gene matches. There are 16 residues in the CDR3. In germline, CDR1 is MGHRA, CDR2 YSYEKL. In DNA, the CDR3 is TGCGCCAGCAGGACGAACAGGGGGCTCATGACAGATACGCAGTATTTT. As protein: CASRTNRGLMTDTQYF.

The table lists this clonotype with a few counts. V and J are TRBV28 and TRBJ1-5; 8 bases match TRBD1. Germline V gene sequence: CDR1 MDHEN, CDR2 SYDVKM. Losses at the gene ends were 6 bases for V and 6 bases for J; bases not matched to a gene: 7. CDR3 length: 14 residues. CDR3 bases: TGTGCCAGCAGGTCAGGGGGCGCCGGTCAGCCCCAGCATTTT. Its protein product is CASRSGGAGQPQHF.

The CDR3 protein is CASGGRYEQFF. The CDR3 region has the DNA TGTGCCAGCGGGGGAAGATATGAGCAGTTCTTC. The chain combines TRBV6-1 with TRBJ2-1; the D call may be TRBD1 or TRBD2 (5 bases each). Germline V gene lookup returns CDR1 MNHNS and CDR2 SASEGT. The CDR3 has 11 amino acids. V was clipped by 8 bases and J by 8 bases, with 10 bases between them.

The rearrangement joins TRBV6-5 to TRBJ2-7; D remains ambiguous. The V gene's germline CDR1 is MNHEY and CDR2 SVGAGI. V shed 0 bases and J shed 0 bases, with 12 bases lying between them. The CDR3 sequence is 16 residues long. The CDR3 loop reads CASSYSARRTSYEQYF. CDR3 nucleotide sequence: TGTGCCAGCAGTTACTCGGCCCGACGGACCTCCTACGAGCAGTACTTC.

This clonotype has more than one count but fewer than ten. CDR3 region: CAISEVRRGQGGNSPLHF. DNA of the CDR3: TGTGCCATCAGTGAGGTCCGACGTGGACAGGGCGGTAATTCACCCCTCCACTTT. The rearrangement joins TRBV10-3 to TRBJ1-6, with 8 bases identical to TRBD1. Trimming took 2 bases from V and 6 from J; bases not matched to a gene: 12. The CDR3 spans 18 residues. Looked up from germline, CDR1 is ENHRY and CDR2 is SYGVKD.

The sample holds many counts of this clonotype. The V gene is TRBV12-5, the J gene TRBJ1-6; D unresolved. CDR1 and CDR2 from the germline V gene are LGHNT and FRNRAP. V was pared by 0 bases and J by 6 bases, with 9 bases between. This CDR3 comprises 15 residues. The CDR3 DNA follows: TGTGCTAGTGGTTTGGTAATAGGGATTAATTCACCCCTCCACTTT. This gives the protein CASGLVIGINSPLHF. Looking up the rest from reference TRBV12-5 and TRBJ1-6 gives the full variable domain: DARVTQTPRHKVTEMGQEVTMRCQPILGHNTVFWYRQTMMQGLELLAYFRNRAPLDDSGMPKDRFSAEMPDATLATLKIQPSEPRDSAVYFCASGLVIGINSPLHFGNGTRLTVT.

The V gene is TRBV4-2, the J gene TRBJ2-2; possible D gene TRBD2, 5 bases. Germline CDR1 is LGHNA and CDR2 is YNFKEQ. The CDR3 is 16 amino acids. Trimming removed 4 bases at V and 2 bases at J, with 14 bases between. As DNA, the CDR3 is TGTGCCAGCAGCCCAAGGGAGTGGGTTAACACCGGGGAGCTGTTTTTT. Translating gives CASSPREWVNTGELFF.

The V call is TRBV6-1, the J call TRBJ1-1, with TRBD1 matching 11 bases. The CDR3 length is 14 residues. The V and J ends lost 3 bases and 4 bases, in that order; junction bases with no gene match: 1. Germline values: CDR1 MNHNS, CDR2 SASEGT. The CDR3 DNA sequence: TGTGCCAGCAGTGATGGGACAGGGGGCACTGAAGCTTTCTTT. It translates to CASSDGTGGTEAFF.

The chain is built from TRBV6-2 or TRBV6-3 and TRBJ1-6, with 7 positions matching TRBD1. The CDR3 has 14 residues. The junction had 11 bases not matched to a gene; V was cut back by 10 bases and J by 8 bases. Looked up from germline, CDR1 is MNHEY and CDR2 is SVGEGT. The CDR3 here is CAKYRGKGDSPLHF. DNA of the CDR3: TGTGCCAAATACAGGGGAAAGGGAGATTCACCCCTCCACTTT.

This clonotype came up many times. The chain employs TRBV19 and TRBJ1-1; a weak D match, TRBD1 (6 bases). This CDR3 spans 17 amino acids. Deletions cut 3 bases from V and 0 bases from J, with 17 bases between. Germline-derived CDR1 and CDR2 are LNHDA and SQIVND (reference sequence). In DNA, the CDR3 is TGTGCCAGTAGTATTCGGGCAGGGGAGGCCATGAACACTGAAGCTTTCTTT. It encodes CASSIRAGEAMNTEAFF.

This clonotype came up many times. The chain is built from TRBV6-1 and TRBJ2-3, with 13 bases that match TRBD2. CDR1 MNHNS and CDR2 SASEGT come from the germline V gene. CDR3 length equals 16 residues. Trimming took 6 bases from V and 2 from J; bases not matched to a gene: 5. CDR3 residues: CASRTGLAGDTDTQYF. The DNA for the CDR3 is TGTGCCAGCAGAACCGGACTAGCGGGGGACACAGATACGCAGTATTTT.

In this sample, this clonotype turned up a few times. The genes are TRBV7-9 and TRBJ2-1, with 11 nucleotides matching TRBD2. Germline trimming cut 1 base from V and 6 bases from J; bases unmatched to any gene: 11. Germline V gives CDR1 SEHNR, CDR2 FQNEAQ (reference sequence). This CDR3 is 18 amino acids long. Here the CDR3 reads CASSLETSGAPTTNEQFF. CDR3 sequence (DNA): TGTGCCAGCAGCTTAGAGACTAGCGGGGCCCCAACCACCAATGAGCAGTTCTTC.

In its sample, this clonotype was seen many times. V gene TRBV10-3 combines with J gene TRBJ2-3; a possible D gene is TRBD1 (6 bases). This CDR3 is 13 amino acids long. Germline V lookup: CDR1 ENHRY, CDR2 SYGVKD. V dropped 6 bases and J dropped 2 bases, with 9 bases sitting between them. CDR3 sequence reads: CAIRDRTTDTQYF. The DNA of the CDR3 is TGTGCCATCAGGGACAGAACCACAGATACGCAGTATTTT.